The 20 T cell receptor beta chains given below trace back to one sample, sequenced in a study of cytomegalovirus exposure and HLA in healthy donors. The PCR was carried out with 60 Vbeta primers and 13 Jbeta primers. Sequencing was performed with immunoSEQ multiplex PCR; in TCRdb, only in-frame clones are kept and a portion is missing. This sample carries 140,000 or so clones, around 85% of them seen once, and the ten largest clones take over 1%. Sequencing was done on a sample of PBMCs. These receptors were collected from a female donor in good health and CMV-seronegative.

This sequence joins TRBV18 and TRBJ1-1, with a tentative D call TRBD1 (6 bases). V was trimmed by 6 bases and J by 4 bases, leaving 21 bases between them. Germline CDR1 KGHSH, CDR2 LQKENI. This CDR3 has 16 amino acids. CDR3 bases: TGTGCCAGCTCCCCGCTTGGGGGGGCGGTGGGCACTGAAGCTTTCTTT. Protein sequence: CASSPLGGAVGTEAFF. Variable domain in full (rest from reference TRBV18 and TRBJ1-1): NAGVMQNPRHLVRRRGQEARLRCSPMKGHSHVYWYRQLPEEGLKFMVYLQKENIIDESGMPKERFSAEFPKEGPSILRIQQVVRGDSAAYFCASSPLGGAVGTEAFFGQGTRLTVV.

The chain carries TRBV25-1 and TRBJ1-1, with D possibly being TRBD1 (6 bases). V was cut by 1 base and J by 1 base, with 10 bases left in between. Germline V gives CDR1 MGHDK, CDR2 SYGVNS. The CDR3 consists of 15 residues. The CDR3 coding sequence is TGTGCCAGCAGTGAATCTCAAGGGGGGAACACTGAAGCTTTCTTT. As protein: CASSESQGGNTEAFF.

The CDR3 sequence is CASRRGDNEQFF. CDR3 bases: TGTGCCAGCAGGCGCGGGGACAATGAGCAGTTCTTC. This chain connects TRBV6-6 to TRBJ2-1; perhaps TRBD2 as D (6 bases). Germline CDR1 is MNHNY and CDR2 is SVGAGI (reference sequence). The CDR3 covers 12 residues. The ends were cut back, 6 bases at V and 5 bases at J, with 8 bases in the middle.

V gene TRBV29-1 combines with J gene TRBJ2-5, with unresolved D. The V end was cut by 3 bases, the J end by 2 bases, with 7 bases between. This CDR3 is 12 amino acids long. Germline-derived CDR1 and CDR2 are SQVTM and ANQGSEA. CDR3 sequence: CSVEPGQETQYF. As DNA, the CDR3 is TGCAGCGTTGAGCCAGGACAAGAGACCCAGTACTTC.

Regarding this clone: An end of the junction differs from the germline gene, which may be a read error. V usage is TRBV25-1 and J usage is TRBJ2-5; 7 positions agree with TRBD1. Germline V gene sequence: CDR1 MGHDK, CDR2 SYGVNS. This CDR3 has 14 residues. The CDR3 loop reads CASNEQGLQETQYF. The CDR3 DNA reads TGTGCCAGCAATGAACAGGGGCTACAAGAGACCCAGTACTTC. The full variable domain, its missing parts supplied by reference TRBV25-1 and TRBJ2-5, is EADIYQTPRYLVIGTGKKITLECSQTMGHDKMYWYQQDPGMELHLIHYSYGVNSTEKGDLSSESTVSRIRTEHFPLTLESARPSHTSQYLCASNEQGLQETQYFGPGTRLLVL.

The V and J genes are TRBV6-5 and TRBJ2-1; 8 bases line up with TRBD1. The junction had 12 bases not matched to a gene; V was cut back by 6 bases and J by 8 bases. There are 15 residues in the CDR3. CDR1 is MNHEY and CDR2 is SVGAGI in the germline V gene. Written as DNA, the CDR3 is TGTGCCAGCAGCGACATGGGTGGACAGGGATATGAGCAGTTCTTC. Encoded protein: CASSDMGGQGYEQFF.

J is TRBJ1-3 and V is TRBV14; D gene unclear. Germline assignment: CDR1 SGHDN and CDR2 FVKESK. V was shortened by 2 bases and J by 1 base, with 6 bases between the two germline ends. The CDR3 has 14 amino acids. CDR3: CASSQYTSGNTIYF. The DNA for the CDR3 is TGTGCCAGCAGCCAATACACATCTGGAAACACCATATATTTT.

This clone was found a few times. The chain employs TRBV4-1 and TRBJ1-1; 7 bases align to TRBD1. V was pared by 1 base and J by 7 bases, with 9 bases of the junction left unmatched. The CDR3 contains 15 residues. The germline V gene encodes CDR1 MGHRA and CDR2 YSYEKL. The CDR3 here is CASSQGQGPAFEAFF. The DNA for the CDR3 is TGCGCCAGCAGCCAAGGACAGGGACCTGCTTTTGAAGCTTTCTTT.

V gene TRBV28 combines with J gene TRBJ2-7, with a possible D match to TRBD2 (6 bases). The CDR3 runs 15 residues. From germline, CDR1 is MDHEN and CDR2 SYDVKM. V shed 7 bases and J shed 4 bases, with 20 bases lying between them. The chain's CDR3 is CASTPPGGLLYEQYF. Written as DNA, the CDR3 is TGTGCCAGCACTCCACCCGGAGGGCTCCTTTACGAGCAGTACTTC.

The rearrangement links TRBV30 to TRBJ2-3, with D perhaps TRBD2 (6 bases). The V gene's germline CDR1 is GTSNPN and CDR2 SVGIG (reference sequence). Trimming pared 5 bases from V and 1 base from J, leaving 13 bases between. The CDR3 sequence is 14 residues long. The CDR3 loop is CAWDGGWGTDTQYF. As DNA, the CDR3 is TGTGCCTGGGACGGGGGTTGGGGCACAGATACGCAGTATTTT.

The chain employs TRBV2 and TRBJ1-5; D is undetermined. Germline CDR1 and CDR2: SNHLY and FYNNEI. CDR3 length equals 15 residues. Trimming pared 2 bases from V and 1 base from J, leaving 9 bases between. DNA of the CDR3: TGTGCCAGCAGTGAAAACACGGGGAGCAATCAGCCCCAGCATTTT. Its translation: CASSENTGSNQPQHF.

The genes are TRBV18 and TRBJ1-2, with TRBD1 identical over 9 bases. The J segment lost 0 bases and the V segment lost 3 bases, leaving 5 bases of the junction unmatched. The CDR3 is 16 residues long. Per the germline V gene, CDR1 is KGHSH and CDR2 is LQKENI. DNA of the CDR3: TGTGCCAGCTCACCGGGACAGGGCACCTCTAACTATGGCTACACCTTC. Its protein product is CASSPGQGTSNYGYTF.

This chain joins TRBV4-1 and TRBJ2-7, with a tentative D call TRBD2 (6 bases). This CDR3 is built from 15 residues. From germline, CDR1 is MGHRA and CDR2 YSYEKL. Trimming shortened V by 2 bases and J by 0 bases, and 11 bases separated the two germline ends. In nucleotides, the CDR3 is TGCGCCAGCAGCCAACCCGGGACTGGCTCCTACGAGCAGTACTTC. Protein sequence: CASSQPGTGSYEQYF.

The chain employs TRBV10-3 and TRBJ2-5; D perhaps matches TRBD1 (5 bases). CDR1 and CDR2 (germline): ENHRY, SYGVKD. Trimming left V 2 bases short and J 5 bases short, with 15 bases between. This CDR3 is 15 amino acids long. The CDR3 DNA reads TGTGCCATCAGTGAGGGTTTAGGGGATCGGGAGACCCAGTACTTC. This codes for CAISEGLGDRETQYF.

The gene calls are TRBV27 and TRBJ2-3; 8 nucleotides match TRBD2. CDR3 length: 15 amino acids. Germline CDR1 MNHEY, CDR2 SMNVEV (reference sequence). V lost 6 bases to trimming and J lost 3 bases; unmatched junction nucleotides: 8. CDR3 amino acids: CASRRGELWTDTQYF. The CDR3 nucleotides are TGTGCCAGCAGGCGGGGGGAGTTATGGACAGATACGCAGTATTTT.

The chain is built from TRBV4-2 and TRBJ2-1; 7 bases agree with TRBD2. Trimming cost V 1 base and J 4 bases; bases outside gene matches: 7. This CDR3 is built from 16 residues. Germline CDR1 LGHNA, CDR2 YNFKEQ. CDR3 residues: CASSQATSEIYNEQFF. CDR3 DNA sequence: TGTGCCAGCAGCCAAGCTACTAGCGAAATTTACAATGAGCAGTTCTTC.

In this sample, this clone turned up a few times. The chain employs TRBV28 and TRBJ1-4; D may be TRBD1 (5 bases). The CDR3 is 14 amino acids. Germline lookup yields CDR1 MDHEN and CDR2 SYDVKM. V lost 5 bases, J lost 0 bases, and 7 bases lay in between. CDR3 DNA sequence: TGTGCCAGCAGTCTCAGGGCAACTAATGAAAAACTGTTTTTT. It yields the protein CASSLRATNEKLFF.

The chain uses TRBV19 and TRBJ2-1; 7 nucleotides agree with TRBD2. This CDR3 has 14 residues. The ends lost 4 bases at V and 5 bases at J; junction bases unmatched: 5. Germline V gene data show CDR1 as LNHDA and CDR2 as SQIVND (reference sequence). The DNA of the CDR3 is TGTGCCAGTAGTAGGCTAGCGGCGGACAATGAGCAGTTCTTC. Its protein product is CASSRLAADNEQFF.

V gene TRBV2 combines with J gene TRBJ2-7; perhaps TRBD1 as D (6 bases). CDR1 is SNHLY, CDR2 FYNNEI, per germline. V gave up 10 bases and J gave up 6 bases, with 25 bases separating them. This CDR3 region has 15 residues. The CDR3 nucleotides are TGTGCCACCTCAGGCTTGGATAGGGGGACCGTCGAGCAGTACTTC. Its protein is CATSGLDRGTVEQYF. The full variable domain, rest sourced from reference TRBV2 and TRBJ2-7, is EPEVTQTPSHQVTQMGQEVILRCVPISNHLYFYWYRQILGQKVEFLVSFYNNEISEKSEIFDDQFSVERPDGSNFTLKIRSTKLEDSAMYFCATSGLDRGTVEQYFGPGTRLTVT.

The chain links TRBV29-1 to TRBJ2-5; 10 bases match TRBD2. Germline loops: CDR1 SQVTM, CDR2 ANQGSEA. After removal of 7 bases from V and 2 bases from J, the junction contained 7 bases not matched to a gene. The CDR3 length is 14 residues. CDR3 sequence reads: CSGSSGRLQETQYF. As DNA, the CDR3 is TGCAGCGGTTCTAGCGGGAGATTACAAGAGACCCAGTACTTC.